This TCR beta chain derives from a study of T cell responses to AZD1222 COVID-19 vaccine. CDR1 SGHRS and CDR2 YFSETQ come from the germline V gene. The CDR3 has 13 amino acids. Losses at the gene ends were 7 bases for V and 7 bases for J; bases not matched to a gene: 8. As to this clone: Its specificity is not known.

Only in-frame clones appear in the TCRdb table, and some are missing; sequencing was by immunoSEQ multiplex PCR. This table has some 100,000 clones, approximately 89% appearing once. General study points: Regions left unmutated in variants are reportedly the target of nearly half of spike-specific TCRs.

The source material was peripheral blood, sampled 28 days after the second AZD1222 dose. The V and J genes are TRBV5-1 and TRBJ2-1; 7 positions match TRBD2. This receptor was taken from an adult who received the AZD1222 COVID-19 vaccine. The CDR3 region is CASGGQGGNEQFF. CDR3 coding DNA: TGCGCCAGCGGGGGTCAGGGAGGGAATGAGCAGTTCTTC.